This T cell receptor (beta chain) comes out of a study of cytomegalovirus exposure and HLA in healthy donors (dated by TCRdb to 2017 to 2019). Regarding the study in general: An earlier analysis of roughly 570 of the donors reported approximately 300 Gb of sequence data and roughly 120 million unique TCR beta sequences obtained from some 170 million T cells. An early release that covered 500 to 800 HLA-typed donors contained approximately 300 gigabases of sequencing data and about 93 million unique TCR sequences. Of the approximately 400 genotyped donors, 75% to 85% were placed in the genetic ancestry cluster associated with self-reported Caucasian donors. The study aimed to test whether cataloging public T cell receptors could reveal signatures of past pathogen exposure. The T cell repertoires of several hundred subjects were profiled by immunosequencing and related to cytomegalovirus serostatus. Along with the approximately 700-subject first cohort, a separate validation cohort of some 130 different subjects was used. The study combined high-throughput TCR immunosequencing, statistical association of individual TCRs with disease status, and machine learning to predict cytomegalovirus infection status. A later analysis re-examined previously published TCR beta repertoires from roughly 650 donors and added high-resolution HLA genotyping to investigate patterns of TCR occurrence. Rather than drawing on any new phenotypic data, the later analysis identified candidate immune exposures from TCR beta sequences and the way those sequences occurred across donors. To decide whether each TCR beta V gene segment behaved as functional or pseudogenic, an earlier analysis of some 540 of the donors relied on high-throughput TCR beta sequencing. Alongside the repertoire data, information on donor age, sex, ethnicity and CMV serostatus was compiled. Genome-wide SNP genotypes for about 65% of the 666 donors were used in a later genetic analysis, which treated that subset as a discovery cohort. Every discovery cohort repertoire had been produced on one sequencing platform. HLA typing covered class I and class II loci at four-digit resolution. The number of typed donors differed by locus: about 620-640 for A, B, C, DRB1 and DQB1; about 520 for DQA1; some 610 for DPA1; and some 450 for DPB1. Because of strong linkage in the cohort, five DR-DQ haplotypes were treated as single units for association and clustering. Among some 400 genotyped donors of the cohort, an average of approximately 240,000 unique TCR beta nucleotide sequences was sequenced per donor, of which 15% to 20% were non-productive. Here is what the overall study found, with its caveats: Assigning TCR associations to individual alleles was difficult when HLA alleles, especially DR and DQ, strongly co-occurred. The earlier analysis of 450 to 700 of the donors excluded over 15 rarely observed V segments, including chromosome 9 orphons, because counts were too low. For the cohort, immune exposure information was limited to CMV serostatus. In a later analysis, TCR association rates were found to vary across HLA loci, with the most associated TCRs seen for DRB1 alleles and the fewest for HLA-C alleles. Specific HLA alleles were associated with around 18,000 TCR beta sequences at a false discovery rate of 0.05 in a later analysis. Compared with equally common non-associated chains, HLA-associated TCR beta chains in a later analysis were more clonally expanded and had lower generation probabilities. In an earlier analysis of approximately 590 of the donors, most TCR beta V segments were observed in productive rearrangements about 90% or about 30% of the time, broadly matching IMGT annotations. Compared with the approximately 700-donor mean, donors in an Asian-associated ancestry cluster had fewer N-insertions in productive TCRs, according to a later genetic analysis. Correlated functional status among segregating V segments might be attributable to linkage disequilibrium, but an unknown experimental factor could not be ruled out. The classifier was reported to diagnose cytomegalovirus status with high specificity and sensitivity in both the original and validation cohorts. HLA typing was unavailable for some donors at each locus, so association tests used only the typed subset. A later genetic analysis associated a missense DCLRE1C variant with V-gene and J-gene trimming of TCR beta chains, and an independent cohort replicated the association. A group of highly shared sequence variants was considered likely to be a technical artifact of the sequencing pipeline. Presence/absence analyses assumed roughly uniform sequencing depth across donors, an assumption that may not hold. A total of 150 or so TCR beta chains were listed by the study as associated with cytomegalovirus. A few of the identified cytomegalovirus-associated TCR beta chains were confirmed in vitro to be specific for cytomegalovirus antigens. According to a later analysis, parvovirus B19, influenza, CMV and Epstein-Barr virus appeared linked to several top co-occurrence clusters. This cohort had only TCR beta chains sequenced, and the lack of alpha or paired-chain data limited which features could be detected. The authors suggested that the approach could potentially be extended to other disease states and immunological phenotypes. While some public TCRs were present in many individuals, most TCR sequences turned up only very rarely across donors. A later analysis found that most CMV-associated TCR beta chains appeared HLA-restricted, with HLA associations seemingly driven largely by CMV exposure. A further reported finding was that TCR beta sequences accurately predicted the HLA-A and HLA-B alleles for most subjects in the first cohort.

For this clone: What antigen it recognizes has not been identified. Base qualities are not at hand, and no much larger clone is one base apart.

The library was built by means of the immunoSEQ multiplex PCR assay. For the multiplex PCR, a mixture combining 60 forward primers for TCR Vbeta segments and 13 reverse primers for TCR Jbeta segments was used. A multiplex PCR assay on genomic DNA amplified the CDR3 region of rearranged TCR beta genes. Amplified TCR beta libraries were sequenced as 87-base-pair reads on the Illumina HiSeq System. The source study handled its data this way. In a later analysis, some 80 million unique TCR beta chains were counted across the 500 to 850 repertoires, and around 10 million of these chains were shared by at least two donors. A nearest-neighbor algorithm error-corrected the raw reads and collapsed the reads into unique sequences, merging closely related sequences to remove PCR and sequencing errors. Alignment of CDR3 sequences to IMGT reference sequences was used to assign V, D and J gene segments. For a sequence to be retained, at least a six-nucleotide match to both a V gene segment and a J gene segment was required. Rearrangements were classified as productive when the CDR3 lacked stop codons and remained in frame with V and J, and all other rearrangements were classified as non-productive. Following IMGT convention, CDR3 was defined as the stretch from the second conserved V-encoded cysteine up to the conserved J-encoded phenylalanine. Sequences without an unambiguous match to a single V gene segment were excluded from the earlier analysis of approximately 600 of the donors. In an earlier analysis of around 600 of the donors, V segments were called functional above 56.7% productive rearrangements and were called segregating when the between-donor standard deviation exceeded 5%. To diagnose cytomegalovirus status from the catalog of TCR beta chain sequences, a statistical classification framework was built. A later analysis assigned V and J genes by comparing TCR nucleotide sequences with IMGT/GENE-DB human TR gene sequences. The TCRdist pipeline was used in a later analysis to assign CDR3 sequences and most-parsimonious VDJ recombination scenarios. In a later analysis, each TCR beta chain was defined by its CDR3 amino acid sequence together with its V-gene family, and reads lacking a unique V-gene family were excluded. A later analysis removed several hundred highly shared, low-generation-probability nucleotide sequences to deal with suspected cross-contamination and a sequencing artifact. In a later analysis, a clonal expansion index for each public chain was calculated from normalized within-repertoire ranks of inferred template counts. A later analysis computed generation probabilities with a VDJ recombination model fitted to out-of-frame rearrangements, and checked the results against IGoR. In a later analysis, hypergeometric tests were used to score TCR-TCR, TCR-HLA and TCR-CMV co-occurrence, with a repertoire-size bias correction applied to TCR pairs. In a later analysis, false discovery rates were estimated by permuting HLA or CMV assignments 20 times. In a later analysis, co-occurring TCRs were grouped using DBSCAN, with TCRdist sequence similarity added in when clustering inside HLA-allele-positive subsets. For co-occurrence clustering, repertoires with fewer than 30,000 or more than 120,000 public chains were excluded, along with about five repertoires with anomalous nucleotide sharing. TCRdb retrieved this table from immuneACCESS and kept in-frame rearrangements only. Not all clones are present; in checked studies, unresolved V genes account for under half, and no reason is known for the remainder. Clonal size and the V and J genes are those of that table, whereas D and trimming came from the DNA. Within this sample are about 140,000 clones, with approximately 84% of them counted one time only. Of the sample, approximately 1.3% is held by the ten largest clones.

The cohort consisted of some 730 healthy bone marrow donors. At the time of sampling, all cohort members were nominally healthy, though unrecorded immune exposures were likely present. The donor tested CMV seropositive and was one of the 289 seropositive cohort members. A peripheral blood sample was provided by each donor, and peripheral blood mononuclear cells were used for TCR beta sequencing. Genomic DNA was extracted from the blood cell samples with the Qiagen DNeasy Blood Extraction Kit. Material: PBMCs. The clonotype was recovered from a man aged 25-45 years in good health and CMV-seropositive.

In nucleotide form, the sequence is TGCAGCGGAGGACAGGGTAACACTGAAGCTTTCTTT. This is translated as CSGGQGNTEAFF. The chain links TRBV29-1 with TRBJ1-1; 8 of the junction bases match TRBD1. Taken from the germline V gene, the CDR1 and CDR2 loops are SQVTM and ANQGSEA. Including cysteine and phenylalanine, the CDR3 has 12 amino acids. Left in the record is the CDR3 DNA by itself, 36 bases read in frame from the first base. Clipping removes 7 bases from V and 2 bases from J, with 3 as the unmatched junction base count.